Listed below are T cell receptor beta chains from one sample, sequenced in a study of blood T cell repertoires in COVID-19. Measured with immunoSEQ multiplex PCR; TCRdb has only the in-frame clones, and not every one. The data show a few hundred thousand clones, approximately 85% seen once. The sequenced material came from peripheral blood. Source of these receptors: a man aged 50 or older with active or convalescent COVID-19. Each CDR3 is given with its conserved first and last residue. A D gene is named only where the DNA matches it firmly. Not all rows give a size; the values are once, few, many and, for expanded clones, a class.

cdr3_nt cdr3_aa d_call j_call clone_size v_call cdr3_length
TGTGCCAGCAGCTCCCTCTACGAGCAGTACTTC CASSSLYEQYF . TRBJ2-7 . TRBV7-2 11
TGCAGTGCTAGTAGGGGAGATACGCAGTATTTT CSASRGDTQYF . TRBJ2-3 . TRBV20-1 11
TGTGCCAGCACCCGGACAGGGGGCGCCCTAAACACCATATATTTT CASTRTGGALNTIYF TRBD1 TRBJ1-3 . TRBV3-1/TRBV3-2 15
TGTGCCAGCAAGCTCGCGGGAGGGGGCAACACTGAAGCTTTCTTT CASKLAGGGNTEAFF TRBD1 TRBJ1-1 once TRBV2 15
TGTGCCAGCAGCTTAGCTGCCCAGGGGGGCTACGAGCAGTACTTC CASSLAAQGGYEQYF . TRBJ2-7 . TRBV7-9 15
TGTGCCAGCAGCACCTCGACAGGGGACAATGGCTACACCTTC CASSTSTGDNGYTF TRBD1 TRBJ1-2 . TRBV9 14
TGTGCCAGCAGCCTGCGAGGGACAGACTTTAACTATGGCTACACCTTC CASSLRGTDFNYGYTF TRBD1 TRBJ1-2 . TRBV3-1/TRBV3-2 16
TGCGCCAGCAGCTCCGGACTAGCGAAGGGCAATGAGCAGTTCTTC CASSSGLAKGNEQFF TRBD2 TRBJ2-1 . TRBV5-1 15
TGTGCCAGCAGCGTAGGCCTCCGGGACAGCCCACTCCTCCACTTC CASSVGLRDSPLLHF TRBD1 TRBJ2-7 . TRBV9 15
TGTGCCAGCAGCACTGGGACTAGCGAGGCAGATACGCAGTATTTT CASSTGTSEADTQYF TRBD2 TRBJ2-3 once TRBV5-4 15
TGTGCCAGCAAACTAGCGGGTTCCTCCTACGAGCAGTACTTC CASKLAGSSYEQYF TRBD2 TRBJ2-7 . TRBV28 14
TGTGCCAGCAGCTTAGGTGGGCTCGCGAAGGAGACCCAGTACTTC CASSLGGLAKETQYF . TRBJ2-5 once TRBV7-9 15
TGCGCCAGCAGCTTCGGGACTCTGTCCTACAATGAGCAGTTCTTC CASSFGTLSYNEQFF . TRBJ2-1 . TRBV5-1 15
TGCGCCAGCAGCCAACAACTAGCGGGGGGCTCAGATGAGCAGTTCTTC CASSQQLAGGSDEQFF TRBD2 TRBJ2-1 . TRBV4-3 16
TGTGCCAGCAGCGCGACTAGCGCGAATTACAATGAGCAGTTCTTC CASSATSANYNEQFF TRBD2 TRBJ2-1 . TRBV9 15
TGTGCCAGCAGTTTGGCAGGGGAGGGAACTGAAGCTTTCTTT CASSLAGEGTEAFF . TRBJ1-1 . TRBV28 14
TGTGCCAGCAGCTTGAGGGGTGGGGCCAACGTCCTGACTTTC CASSLRGGANVLTF . TRBJ2-6 . TRBV5-4 14
TGTGCCAGCAGGACGGGAAGCTCCTACAATGAGCAGTTCTTC CASRTGSSYNEQFF . TRBJ2-1 few TRBV6-5 14
TGCGCCAGCAGCTTGAGGCAGGGCACCTACAATGAGCAGTTCTTC CASSLRQGTYNEQFF . TRBJ2-1 . TRBV5-1 15
TGTGCCAGTACCAATGGGGGGACTCGCACAGATACGCAGTATTTT CASTNGGTRTDTQYF . TRBJ2-3 . TRBV19 15
TGTGCCAGCAGCTCGGGCCGACTAGTGGGCACCGGGGAGCTGTTTTTT CASSSGRLVGTGELFF . TRBJ2-2 . TRBV7-8 16
TGTGTCAGAAGCTTGGGCCATACCTCCGGGACTAGCGGGAGAGTGTCCTACGAGCAGTACTTC CVRSLGHTSGTSGRVSYEQYF TRBD2 TRBJ2-7 . TRBV5-3 21
TGTGCCAGCAGCTACAAAACCGGGACAGGGGGCATCGAGCAGTACTTC CASSYKTGTGGIEQYF TRBD1 TRBJ2-7 . TRBV13 16
TGTGCCTGGAGTGTACAGACAGGGGCGGGGGACGGCTACACCTTC CAWSVQTGAGDGYTF TRBD1 TRBJ1-2 once TRBV30 15
TGTGCCATCAGTGGCCCGGGACAGGGAAAGGATGGCTACACCTTC CAISGPGQGKDGYTF TRBD1 TRBJ1-2 once TRBV10-3 15
TGTGCCAGCTCCCCAGGGGTAGCGGGAGGCCTCATGGAGACCCAGTACTTC CASSPGVAGGLMETQYF TRBD2 TRBJ2-5 once TRBV18 17
TGCGCCAGCAGCCAAGGGGACAGGGGTTTACCTAATGAAAAACTGTTTTTT CASSQGDRGLPNEKLFF TRBD1 TRBJ1-4 . TRBV4-1 17
TGCAGCGGGAGACAGGGTTTTAACACTGAAGCTTTCTTT CSGRQGFNTEAFF TRBD1 TRBJ1-1 . TRBV29-1 13
TGTGCCAGCAGCCCTACCCCCGGGACTAGGGCCGGGGAGCTGTTTTTT CASSPTPGTRAGELFF TRBD2 TRBJ2-2 . TRBV7-6 16
TGTGCCAGCAGCCCAGGGGGCTCTGGAAACACCATATATTTT CASSPGGSGNTIYF TRBD1 TRBJ1-3 . TRBV7-9 14
TGTGCCAGCAGTGGGGGAGGAGAGACCCAGTACTTC CASSGGGETQYF . TRBJ2-5 . TRBV2 12
TGTGCCAGCAGCTTCCCCGGACAGGGCAGCTACAATGAGCAGTTCTTC CASSFPGQGSYNEQFF TRBD1 TRBJ2-1 . TRBV11-2 16